The 24 T cell receptor beta chains below were found in one sample sequenced in a study of blood T cell repertoires in COVID-19. The data were produced by immunoSEQ multiplex PCR, yet TCRdb's version contains in-frame clones alone and is incomplete. Of about 190,000 clones in the sample, 80% were seen once. Sequencing was performed on peripheral blood. Receptors were obtained from a man in his 60s with acute or convalescent COVID-19.

The chain links TRBV4-1 to TRBJ1-1; 9 nucleotides agree with TRBD1. There are 16 residues in the CDR3. V trimming: 2 bases; J trimming: 5 bases; junction bases outside the gene matches: 9. CDR1 and CDR2 (germline): MGHRA, YSYEKL. DNA for the CDR3: TGCGCCAGCAGCCAATTCTATAGACAGGGGGTAACTGAAGCTTTCTTT. Residues: CASSQFYRQGVTEAFF.

The CDR3 spells CASSLLGGGQETQYF. DNA of the CDR3: TGTGCCAGCAGCCTTTTGGGGGGGGGCCAAGAGACCCAGTACTTC. This sequence joins TRBV6-5 and TRBJ2-5, with 7 bases that match TRBD2. This CDR3 is 15 amino acids long. Germline V gene lookup returns CDR1 MNHEY and CDR2 SVGAGI. V dropped 6 bases and J dropped 1; count of bases not matched to a gene: 8.

The chain recombines TRBV3-1 (or the pseudogene TRBV3-2) with TRBJ2-1; no clear D. V was clipped by 6 bases and J by 4 bases, with 7 bases between them. The CDR3 spans 12 residues. The germline V gene has CDR1 LGHDT and CDR2 YNNKEL (reference sequence). CDR3 sequence reads: CASSRPYNEQFF. The CDR3 DNA follows: TGTGCCAGCAGTCGTCCTTACAATGAGCAGTTCTTC.

J is TRBJ1-5 and V is TRBV4-3; TRBD1 matches at 7 bases. Germline values: CDR1 LGHNA, CDR2 YSLEER. This CDR3 has 15 residues. With V trimmed by 0 bases and J by 7 bases, 6 bases remained unmatched. The CDR3 loop reads CASSQDWAGGQPQHF. In DNA, the CDR3 is TGCGCCAGCAGCCAAGATTGGGCAGGGGGACAGCCCCAGCATTTT.

The rearrangement joins TRBV6-5 to TRBJ1-1; tentatively, D is TRBD1 (6 bases). The CDR3 sequence is 11 residues long. The V end lost 6 bases, the J end lost 6 bases, and 8 bases lay between the germline ends. Germline V gene sequence: CDR1 MNHEY, CDR2 SVGAGI. For the CDR3, the DNA is TGTGCCAGCAGAGGACAGTCTGAAGCTTTCTTT. Encoded protein: CASRGQSEAFF.

The gene calls are TRBV18 and TRBJ1-1, with D possibly matching TRBD1 (5 bases). The CDR3 has 12 residues. V gave up 2 bases and J gave up 7 bases, with 8 bases separating them. Germline-derived CDR1 and CDR2 are KGHSH and LQKENI. DNA for the CDR3: TGTGCCAGCTCACCAGTAAGGGGTGAAGCTTTCTTT. Its protein product is CASSPVRGEAFF.

The V call is TRBV2, the J call TRBJ1-5; 7 bases fit TRBD1. This CDR3 is 14 amino acids long. Germline V gene data show CDR1 as SNHLY and CDR2 as FYNNEI. The ends lost 5 bases at V and 4 bases at J; junction bases unmatched: 5. CDR3 sequence: CASSHEGANQPQHF. The CDR3 nucleotides are TGTGCCAGCAGTCATGAGGGGGCTAATCAGCCCCAGCATTTT.

V gene TRBV3-1 (or the pseudogene TRBV3-2) combines with J gene TRBJ2-5, with 12 positions matching TRBD2. V trimming: 1 base; J trimming: 4 bases; junction bases outside the gene matches: 1. Germline V gene sequence: CDR1 LGHDT, CDR2 YNNKEL (reference sequence). CDR3 length: 15 amino acids. CDR3 DNA: TGTGCCAGCAGCCAAGCTAGCGGGGGGGCAGAGACCCAGTACTTC. It encodes CASSQASGGAETQYF.

V gene TRBV3-1 (or the pseudogene TRBV3-2) combines with J gene TRBJ2-2; 13 bases line up with TRBD2. V gave up 4 bases and J gave up 1 base; unmatched junction bases: 9. Germline CDR1 reads LGHDT; CDR2 reads YNNKEL (reference sequence). This CDR3 spans 19 amino acids. The CDR3 DNA is TGTGCCAGCAGCCCACGCTCGGGACTAGCGGGAAAGAACACCGGGGAGCTGTTTTTT. It encodes CASSPRSGLAGKNTGELFF.

In this sample, this clone turned up a few times. The chain employs TRBV5-4 and TRBJ2-1; 11 bases fit TRBD2. CDR3 length: 18 residues. Germline V lookup: CDR1 SGHNT, CDR2 YYREEE (reference sequence). Losses at the gene ends were 4 bases for V and 0 bases for J; bases not matched to a gene: 9. CDR3 in DNA: TGTGCCAGCAGCCCAATAGCGGGGGGGCTGAGCTCCTACAATGAGCAGTTCTTC. This codes for CASSPIAGGLSSYNEQFF. The variable domain in full, with the rest retrieved from reference TRBV5-4 and TRBJ2-1, is ETGVTQSPTHLIKTRGQQVTLRCSSQSGHNTVSWYQQALGQGPQFIFQYYREEENGRGNFPPRFSGLQFPNYSSELNVNALELDDSALYLCASSPIAGGLSSYNEQFFGPGTRLTVL.

This clone appeared a single time. CDR3 bases: TGTGCCAGTATAGACGGGGGAGCTGGGGCCAACGTCCTGACTTTC. As protein: CASIDGGAGANVLTF. The chain recombines TRBV19 with TRBJ2-6, with D perhaps TRBD2 (6 bases). The ends were cut back, 7 bases at V and 2 bases at J, with 12 bases in the middle. The CDR3 consists of 15 residues. Germline loops: CDR1 LNHDA, CDR2 SQIVND (reference sequence).

The chain recombines TRBV27 with TRBJ1-4, with TRBD1 matching 9 bases. The CDR3 spans 15 residues. Germline CDR1 is MNHEY and CDR2 is SMNVEV (reference sequence). The V segment lost 0 bases and the J segment 6 bases; nucleotides outside the gene matches: 2. The CDR3 coding sequence is TGTGCCAGCAGTTTATCAGGGACAGGGCATGAAAAACTGTTTTTT. Amino acids: CASSLSGTGHEKLFF.

The chain employs TRBV4-1 and TRBJ2-1; TRBD2 might be the D (6 bases). This CDR3 region has 15 residues. Germline CDR1 is MGHRA and CDR2 is YSYEKL. V lost 0 bases, J lost 1 base, and 7 bases lay in between. The CDR3 reads CASSQEGLSYNEQFF. The DNA for the CDR3 is TGCGCCAGCAGCCAAGAGGGACTGTCCTACAATGAGCAGTTCTTC.

The V call is TRBV4-1, the J call TRBJ2-3; D perhaps matches TRBD2 (5 bases). Trimming removed 0 bases at V and 6 bases at J, with 13 bases between. The CDR3 consists of 15 residues. Germline CDR1 MGHRA, CDR2 YSYEKL. CDR3 sequence: CASSQDPPGIDTQYF. The CDR3 DNA is TGCGCCAGCAGCCAAGACCCCCCGGGGATTGATACGCAGTATTTT.

CDR3 amino acids: CASSFLGQSNYGYTF. The CDR3 DNA reads as TGTGCCAGCAGTTTTTTGGGACAGAGTAACTATGGCTACACCTTC. The chain recombines TRBV27 with TRBJ1-2; 7 nucleotides align to TRBD1. CDR3 length equals 15 residues. Germline values: CDR1 MNHEY, CDR2 SMNVEV (reference sequence). The trim removed 3 bases at V and 1 base at J, leaving 5 bases unmatched.

This clone was detected only a few times. The CDR3 loop reads CASSWGQMNQPQHF. The CDR3 nucleotides are TGTGCCAGCAGTTGGGGGCAGATGAATCAGCCCCAGCATTTT. This sequence joins TRBV6-2 or TRBV6-3 and TRBJ1-5; tentatively, D is TRBD1 (6 bases). The CDR3 totals 14 residues. Trimming cost V 4 bases and J 4 bases, with 11 bases left between them. Germline CDR1 and CDR2: MNHEY and SVGEGT.

The chain uses TRBV28 and TRBJ1-2; a possible D gene is TRBD1 (5 bases). Trimming cost V 4 bases and J 1 base, with 13 bases left between them. The CDR3 is made up of 15 amino acids. CDR1 MDHEN and CDR2 SYDVKM come from the germline V gene. Here the CDR3 DNA reads TGTGCCAGCAGTTCGACGACAGTGGGTAACTATGGCTACACCTTC. This translates into CASSSTTVGNYGYTF.

The chain joins TRBV5-1 to TRBJ2-1; 7 bases agree with TRBD2. Germline trimming cut 3 bases from V and 5 bases from J; bases unmatched to any gene: 11. Germline loops: CDR1 SGHRS, CDR2 YFSETQ. CDR3 length: 16 residues. The chain's CDR3 is CASSYRGGGWDNEQFF. The CDR3 DNA sequence: TGCGCCAGCAGCTACCGTGGGGGAGGGTGGGACAATGAGCAGTTCTTC.

V usage is TRBV29-1 and J usage is TRBJ1-1; D remains ambiguous. The CDR3 has 14 residues. Per the germline V gene, CDR1 is SQVTM and CDR2 is ANQGSEA. CDR3 in amino acids: CSAVVGISNTEAFF. The CDR3 bases are TGCAGTGCCGTCGTCGGGATCAGTAACACTGAAGCTTTCTTT.

The genes are TRBV9 and TRBJ1-2; a possible D gene is TRBD1 (6 bases). The V gene lost 0 bases and the J gene lost 1 base, with 19 bases spanning the gap. This CDR3 has 18 residues. Germline CDR1 SGDLS, CDR2 YYNGEE. The CDR3 protein is CASSVGRGIRLDNYGYTF. The CDR3 DNA reads as TGTGCCAGCAGCGTAGGTAGGGGGATAAGGCTGGATAACTATGGCTACACCTTC.

This chain links TRBV6-5 with TRBJ2-1; no reliable D call. Germline CDR1 is MNHEY and CDR2 is SVGAGI. This CDR3 comprises 11 residues. V lost 7 bases to trimming and J lost 4 bases, with 5 bases between them. The CDR3 loop reads CASTLYNEQFF. Here the CDR3 DNA reads TGTGCCAGCACCCTATACAATGAGCAGTTCTTC.

The V and J genes are TRBV3-1 (or the pseudogene TRBV3-2) and TRBJ2-1; D is possibly TRBD2 (6 bases). V was shortened by 1 base and J by 9 bases, with 10 bases between the two germline ends. The CDR3 is made up of 13 amino acids. CDR1 and CDR2 (germline): LGHDT, YNNKEL (reference sequence). The CDR3 nucleotides read TGTGCCAGCAGCCAAGTGGGAGGTCGTGAGCAGTTCTTC. This gives the protein CASSQVGGREQFF.

The CDR3 nucleotides are TGTGCCAGCAGCGCTAGCGGGGGCCTCGAAGAGACCCAGTACTTC. It encodes CASSASGGLEETQYF. This rearrangement joins TRBV9 to TRBJ2-5; the match to TRBD2 covers 10 bases. V was pared by 3 bases and J by 3 bases, with 5 bases of the junction left unmatched. CDR3 length: 15 amino acids. CDR1 and CDR2 (germline): SGDLS, YYNGEE.

This chain uses TRBV6-5 with TRBJ2-7; the match to TRBD2 covers 8 bases. With V trimmed by 1 base and J by 0 bases, 2 bases remained unmatched. The CDR3 has 15 amino acids. Germline assignment: CDR1 MNHEY and CDR2 SVGAGI. This CDR3 is CASSYFGGASYEQYF. The DNA for the CDR3 is TGTGCCAGCAGTTACTTCGGGGGGGCCTCCTACGAGCAGTACTTC.